This TCR beta chain came from a study of blood T cell repertoires in COVID-19. Study summary: Some COVID-19 samples were acute and others convalescent; all came from the United States, Italy and Spain.

Individuals drawn from approximately 22 US areas were about 18 to 95 years old. V lost 3 bases and J lost 4, with 12 bases in between. CDR3 length: 14 residues. The germline gives CDR1 MNHNS, CDR2 SASEGT. Measured with immunoSEQ multiplex PCR; TCRdb has only the in-frame clones, and not every one. The repertoire has roughly 200,000 clones, 85% of them found once; the top ten carry under 20%. Material for sequencing was PBMCs or T cells enriched from blood (not recorded which). The receptor was isolated from a man in his forties who had recovered from COVID-19. This chain joins TRBV6-1 and TRBJ1-2, with D possibly being TRBD1 (5 bases). The CDR3 sequence is CASSDREGPYGYTF. The CDR3 nucleotides read TGTGCCAGCAGTGATAGGGAGGGGCCCTATGGCTACACCTTC.